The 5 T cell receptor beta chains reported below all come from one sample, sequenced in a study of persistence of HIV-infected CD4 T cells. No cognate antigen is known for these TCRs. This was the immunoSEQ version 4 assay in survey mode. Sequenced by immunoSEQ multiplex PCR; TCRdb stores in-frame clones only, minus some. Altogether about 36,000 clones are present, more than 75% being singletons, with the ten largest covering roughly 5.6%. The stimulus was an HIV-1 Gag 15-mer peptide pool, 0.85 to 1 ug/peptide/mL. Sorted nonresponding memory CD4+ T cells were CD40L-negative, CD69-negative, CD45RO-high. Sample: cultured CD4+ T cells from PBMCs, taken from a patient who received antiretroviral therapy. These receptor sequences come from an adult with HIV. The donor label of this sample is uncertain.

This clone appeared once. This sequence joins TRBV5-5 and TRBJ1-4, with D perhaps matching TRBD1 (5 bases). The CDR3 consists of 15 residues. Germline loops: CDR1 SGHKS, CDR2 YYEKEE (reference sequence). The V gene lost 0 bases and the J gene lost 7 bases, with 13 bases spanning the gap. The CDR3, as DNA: TGTGCCAGCAGCTTGGTGGGGGGATTTGGTGAAAAACTGTTTTTT. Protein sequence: CASSLVGGFGEKLFF.

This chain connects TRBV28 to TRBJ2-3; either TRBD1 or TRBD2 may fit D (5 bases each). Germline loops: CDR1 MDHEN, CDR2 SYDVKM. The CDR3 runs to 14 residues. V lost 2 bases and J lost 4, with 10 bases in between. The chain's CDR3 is CASSLGTVSDTQYF. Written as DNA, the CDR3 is TGTGCCAGCAGTTTAGGGACGGTTTCAGATACGCAGTATTTT.

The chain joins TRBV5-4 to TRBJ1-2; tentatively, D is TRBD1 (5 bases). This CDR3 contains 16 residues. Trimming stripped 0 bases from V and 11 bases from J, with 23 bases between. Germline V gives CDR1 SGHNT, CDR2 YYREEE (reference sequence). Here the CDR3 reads CASSLGQSRTTMWYTF. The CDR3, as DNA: TGTGCCAGCAGCTTGGGACAGTCCCGAACAACTATGTGGTACACCTTC.

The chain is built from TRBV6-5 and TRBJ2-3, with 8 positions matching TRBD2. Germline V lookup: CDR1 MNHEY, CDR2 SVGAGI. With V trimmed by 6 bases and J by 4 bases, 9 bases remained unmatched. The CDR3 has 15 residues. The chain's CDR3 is CASSPGGAVADTQYF. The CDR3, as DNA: TGTGCCAGCAGCCCCGGGGGGGCCGTTGCAGATACGCAGTATTTT.

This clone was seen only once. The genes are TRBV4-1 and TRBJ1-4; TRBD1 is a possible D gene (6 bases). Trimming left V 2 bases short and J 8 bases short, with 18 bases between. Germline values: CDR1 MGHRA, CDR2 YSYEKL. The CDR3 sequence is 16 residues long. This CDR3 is CASSQLGQPGREKLFF. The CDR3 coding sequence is TGCGCCAGCAGCCAACTAGGACAGCCCGGCAGGGAAAAACTGTTTTTT.